This T cell receptor (beta chain) was identified in a study of cytomegalovirus exposure and HLA in healthy donors. Study as a whole: The 550 to 700 first-cohort repertoires and the 95 to 150 validation repertoires shared the same platform, a later analysis reported. Study observations and caveats: Cytomegalovirus status was reportedly diagnosed by the classifier with high specificity and sensitivity. It was approximately 160 TCR beta chains that were listed as cytomegalovirus-associated.

Assay: immunoSEQ multiplex PCR; the TCRdb copy retains only in-frame clones and omits some. This table holds approximately 88,000 clones, roughly 96% found once. The CDR3 extends over 14 amino acids. Trimming pared 0 bases from V and 10 bases from J, leaving 15 bases between. The germline V gene encodes CDR1 MGHRA and CDR2 YSYEKL. With regard to this clone: The antigen is unknown.

The clonotype was recovered from a woman aged 18-29 years in good health and CMV-seronegative. The J gene is TRBJ1-1, the V gene TRBV4-1, with D perhaps matching TRBD1 (6 bases). The sequencing sample was made of PBMCs. DNA for the CDR3: TGCGCCAGCAGCCAAGAAGGGGGAAGAGGGGGAGCTTTCTTT. This gives the protein CASSQEGGRGGAFF.